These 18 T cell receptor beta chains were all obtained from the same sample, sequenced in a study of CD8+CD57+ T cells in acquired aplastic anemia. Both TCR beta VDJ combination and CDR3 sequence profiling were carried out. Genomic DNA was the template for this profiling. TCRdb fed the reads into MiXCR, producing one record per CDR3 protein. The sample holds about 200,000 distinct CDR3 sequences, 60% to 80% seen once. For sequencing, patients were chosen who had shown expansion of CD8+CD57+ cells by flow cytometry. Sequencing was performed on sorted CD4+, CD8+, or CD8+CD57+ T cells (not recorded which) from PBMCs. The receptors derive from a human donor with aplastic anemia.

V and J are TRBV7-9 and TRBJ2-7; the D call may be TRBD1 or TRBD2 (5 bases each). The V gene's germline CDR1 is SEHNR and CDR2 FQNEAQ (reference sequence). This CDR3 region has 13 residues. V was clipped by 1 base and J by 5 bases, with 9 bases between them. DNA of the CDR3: TGTGCCAGCAGCTTAGGGGACGCCCACGAGCAGTACTTC. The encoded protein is CASSLGDAHEQYF.

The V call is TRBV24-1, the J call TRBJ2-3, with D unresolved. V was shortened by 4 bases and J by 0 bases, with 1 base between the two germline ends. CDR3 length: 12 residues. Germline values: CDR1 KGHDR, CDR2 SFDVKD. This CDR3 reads CATSESTDTQYF. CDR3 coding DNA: TGTGCCACCAGTGAGAGCACAGATACGCAGTATTTT.

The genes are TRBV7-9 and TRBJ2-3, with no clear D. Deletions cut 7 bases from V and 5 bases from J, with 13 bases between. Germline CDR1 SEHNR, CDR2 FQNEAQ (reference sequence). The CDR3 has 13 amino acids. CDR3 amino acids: CASNRATQDTQYF. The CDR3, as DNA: TGTGCCAGCAATCGGGCTACCCAAGATACGCAGTATTTT.

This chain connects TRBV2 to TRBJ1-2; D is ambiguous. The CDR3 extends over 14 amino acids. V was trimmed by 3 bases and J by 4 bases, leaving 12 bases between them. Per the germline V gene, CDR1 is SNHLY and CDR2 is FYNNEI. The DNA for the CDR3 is TGTGCCAGCAGTGAGTGGCGGAGTTTCTATGGCTACACCTTC. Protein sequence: CASSEWRSFYGYTF.

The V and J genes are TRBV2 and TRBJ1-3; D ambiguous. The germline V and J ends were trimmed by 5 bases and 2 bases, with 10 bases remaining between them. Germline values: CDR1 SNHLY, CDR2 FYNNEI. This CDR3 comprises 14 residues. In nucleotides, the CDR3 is TGTGCCAGCAGTTATACTCCACCTGGAAACACCATATATTTT. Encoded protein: CASSYTPPGNTIYF.

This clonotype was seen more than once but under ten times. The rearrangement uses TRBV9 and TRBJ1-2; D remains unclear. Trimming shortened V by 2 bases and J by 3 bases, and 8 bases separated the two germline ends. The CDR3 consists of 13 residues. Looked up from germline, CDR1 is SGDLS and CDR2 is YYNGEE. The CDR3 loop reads CASSVDLHYGYTF. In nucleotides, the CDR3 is TGTGCCAGCAGCGTCGACCTCCACTATGGCTACACCTTC. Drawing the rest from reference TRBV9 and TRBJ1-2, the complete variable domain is DSGVTQTPKHLITATGQRVTLRCSPRSGDLSVYWYQQSLDQGLQFLIQYYNGEERAKGNILERFSAQQFPDLHSELNLSSLELGDSALYFCASSVDLHYGYTFGSGTRLTVV.

CDR3 loop: CATSDSGSEQFF. The CDR3 nucleotides read TGTGCCACCAGTGATTCAGGGAGTGAGCAGTTCTTC. The chain carries TRBV24-1 and TRBJ2-1, with D perhaps TRBD1 or TRBD2 (5 bases each). The CDR3 totals 12 residues. Looked up from germline, CDR1 is KGHDR and CDR2 is SFDVKD. The ends were cut back, 2 bases at V and 9 bases at J, with 7 bases in the middle.

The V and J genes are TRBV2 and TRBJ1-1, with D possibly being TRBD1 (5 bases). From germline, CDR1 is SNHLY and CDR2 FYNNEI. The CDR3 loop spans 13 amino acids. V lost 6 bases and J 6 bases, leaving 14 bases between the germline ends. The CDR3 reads CASRETEIAEAFF. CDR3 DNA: TGTGCCAGCAGGGAGACAGAGATTGCTGAAGCTTTCTTT.

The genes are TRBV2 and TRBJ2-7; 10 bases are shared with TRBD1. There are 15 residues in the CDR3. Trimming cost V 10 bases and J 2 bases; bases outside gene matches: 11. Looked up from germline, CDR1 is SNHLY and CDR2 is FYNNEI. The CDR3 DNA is TGTGCCACCAAACTGGATGGGACAGGGGCCTACGAGCAGTACTTC. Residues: CATKLDGTGAYEQYF.

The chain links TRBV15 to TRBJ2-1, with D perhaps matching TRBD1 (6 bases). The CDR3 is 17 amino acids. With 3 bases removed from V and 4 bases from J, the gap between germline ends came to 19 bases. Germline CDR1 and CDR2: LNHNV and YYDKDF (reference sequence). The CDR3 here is CATSSLRLSTGYNEQFF. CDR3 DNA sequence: TGTGCCACCAGCAGCTTAAGGTTGTCGACAGGTTACAATGAGCAGTTCTTC.

The CDR3 DNA reads as TGTGCCAGTAGTATAGGGCAGGGGATTGATCAGCCCCAGCATTTT. It translates to CASSIGQGIDQPQHF. The V and J genes are TRBV19 and TRBJ1-5, with D possibly being TRBD1 (6 bases). This CDR3 contains 15 residues. Germline CDR1 LNHDA, CDR2 SQIVND (reference sequence). Trimming left V 1 base short and J 5 bases short, with 12 bases between.

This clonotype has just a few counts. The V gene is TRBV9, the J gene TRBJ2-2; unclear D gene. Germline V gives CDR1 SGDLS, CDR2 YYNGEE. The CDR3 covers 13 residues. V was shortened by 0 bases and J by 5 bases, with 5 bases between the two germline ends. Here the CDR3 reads CASSVVGTGELFF. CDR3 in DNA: TGTGCCAGCAGCGTAGTTGGAACCGGGGAGCTGTTTTTT. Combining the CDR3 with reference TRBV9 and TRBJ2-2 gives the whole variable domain DSGVTQTPKHLITATGQRVTLRCSPRSGDLSVYWYQQSLDQGLQFLIQYYNGEERAKGNILERFSAQQFPDLHSELNLSSLELGDSALYFCASSVVGTGELFFGEGSRLTVL.

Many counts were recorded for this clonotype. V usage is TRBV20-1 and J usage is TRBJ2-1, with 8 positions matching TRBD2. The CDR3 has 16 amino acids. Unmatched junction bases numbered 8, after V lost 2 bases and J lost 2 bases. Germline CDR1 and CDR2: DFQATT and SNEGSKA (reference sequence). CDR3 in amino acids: CSARPYSGETYNEQFF. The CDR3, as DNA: TGCAGTGCTAGACCCTATAGCGGGGAAACCTACAATGAGCAGTTCTTC.

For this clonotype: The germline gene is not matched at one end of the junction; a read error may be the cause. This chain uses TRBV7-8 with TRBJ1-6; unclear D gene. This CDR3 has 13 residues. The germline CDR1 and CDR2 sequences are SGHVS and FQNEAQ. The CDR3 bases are TGTGCCAGCAGCCTAGCCGTGATGGCTCCCCTCCACTTT. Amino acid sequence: CASSLAVMAPLHF.

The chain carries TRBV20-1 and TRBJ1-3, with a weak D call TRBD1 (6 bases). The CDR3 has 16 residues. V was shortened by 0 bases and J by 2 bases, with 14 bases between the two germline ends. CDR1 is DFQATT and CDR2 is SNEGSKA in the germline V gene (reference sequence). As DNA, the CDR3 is TGCAGTGCTAGAGATGGGGCAGGGGTAGCTGGAAACACCATATATTTT. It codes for CSARDGAGVAGNTIYF.

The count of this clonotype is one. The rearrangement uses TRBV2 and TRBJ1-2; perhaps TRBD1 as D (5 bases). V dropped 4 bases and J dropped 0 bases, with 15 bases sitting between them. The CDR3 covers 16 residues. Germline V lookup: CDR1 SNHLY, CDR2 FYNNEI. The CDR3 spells CASSGTHVGPNYGYTF. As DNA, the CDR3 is TGTGCCAGCAGTGGAACCCACGTGGGGCCTAACTATGGCTACACCTTC.

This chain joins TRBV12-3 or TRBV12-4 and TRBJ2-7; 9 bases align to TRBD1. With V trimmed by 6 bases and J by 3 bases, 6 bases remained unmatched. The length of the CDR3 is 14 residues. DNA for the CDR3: TGTGCCAGCAGGGATGGGACAGGGAGCTACGAGCAGTACTTC. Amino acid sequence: CASRDGTGSYEQYF.

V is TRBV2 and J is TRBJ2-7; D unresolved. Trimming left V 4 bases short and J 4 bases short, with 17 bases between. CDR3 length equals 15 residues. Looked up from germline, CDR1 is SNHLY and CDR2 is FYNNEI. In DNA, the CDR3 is TGTGCCAGCAGTGTTCTTGCCTCTCAACAGTACGAGCAGTACTTC. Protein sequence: CASSVLASQQYEQYF. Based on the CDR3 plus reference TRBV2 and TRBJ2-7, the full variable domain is EPEVTQTPSHQVTQMGQEVILRCVPISNHLYFYWYRQILGQKVEFLVSFYNNEISEKSEIFDDQFSVERPDGSNFTLKIRSTKLEDSAMYFCASSVLASQQYEQYFGPGTRLTVT.